These 8 T cell receptor beta chains share one sample of origin, sequenced in a study of TIL therapy for anti-PD-1-resistant metastatic lung cancer (dated by TCRdb to about 2021). TCR beta CDR3 regions were amplified from genomic DNA by bias-controlled multiplex PCR with the immunoSEQ v3 hsTCRB kit. TCRdb took over this immuneACCESS table, retaining in-frame rearrangements with V and J assigned. Such tables are incomplete; in checked studies, under half of the missing clones stem from an unresolved V gene, and the remainder is unexplained. The sample contains over 20,000 clones, 78% of them found a single time. The top ten hold roughly 7% of the sample. In the paper's terms, the time point label means: pre-treatment sample, taken before nivolumab and TIL therapy. The material sequenced was blood, taken at baseline. The receptor set was obtained from a person aged 25-85 years with non-small cell lung cancer.

This chain joins TRBV12-5 and TRBJ1-1; TRBD1 might be the D (6 bases). With 0 bases removed from V and 5 bases from J, the gap between germline ends came to 16 bases. Germline-derived CDR1 and CDR2 are LGHNT and FRNRAP. This CDR3 spans 16 amino acids. CDR3 loop: CASGLVTGYAVTEAFF. The DNA for the CDR3 is TGTGCTAGTGGTTTGGTTACAGGGTATGCAGTGACTGAAGCTTTCTTT. Complete variable domain (other parts from reference TRBV12-5 and TRBJ1-1): DARVTQTPRHKVTEMGQEVTMRCQPILGHNTVFWYRQTMMQGLELLAYFRNRAPLDDSGMPKDRFSAEMPDATLATLKIQPSEPRDSAVYFCASGLVTGYAVTEAFFGQGTRLTVV.

This clone has more than one count but fewer than ten. The rearrangement uses TRBV5-6 and TRBJ2-5; 9 nucleotides match TRBD1. The germline gives CDR1 SGHDT, CDR2 YYEEEE. The CDR3 is 19 residues long. J was trimmed by 5 bases and V by 4 bases; bases with no gene match: 21. The CDR3 DNA sequence: TGTGCCAGCAGCGGTGGGATCGGGACAGGGCGGTCGTCGTGGGAGACCCAGTACTTC. It encodes CASSGGIGTGRSSWETQYF.

A few counts support this clone. The genes are TRBV13 and TRBJ2-3; weak D call: TRBD2 (6 bases). Germline CDR1 reads PRHDT; CDR2 reads FYEKMQ (reference sequence). The CDR3 loop spans 16 amino acids. Trimming left V 3 bases short and J 0 bases short, with 13 bases between. Here the CDR3 DNA reads TGTGCCAGCAGCTTCCGGGACTCAGCTAGCACAGATACGCAGTATTTT. Translation gives CASSFRDSASTDTQYF.

The chain recombines TRBV7-2 with TRBJ2-3, with 8 bases identical to TRBD1. V was clipped by 5 bases and J by 4 bases; unmatched bases: 8. In germline, CDR1 is SGHTA, CDR2 FQGNSA. The CDR3 contains 15 residues. The CDR3 DNA sequence: TGTGCCAGCAGCCACGACAGGGGACGGTCAGATACGCAGTATTTT. Amino acid sequence: CASSHDRGRSDTQYF.

There are a few counts of this clone. The chain recombines TRBV6-4 with TRBJ2-5; tentative D call: TRBD2 (7 bases). Looked up from germline, CDR1 is MRHNA and CDR2 is SNTAGT. The CDR3 loop spans 15 amino acids. V was shortened by 3 bases and J by 1 base, with 12 bases between the two germline ends. The CDR3 spells CASSEQGGGQETQYF. In nucleotides, the CDR3 is TGTGCCAGCAGTGAACAGGGCGGGGGCCAAGAGACCCAGTACTTC.

The CDR3 here is CASSLPDRGLVMVNHNEQFF. In DNA form, the CDR3 reads TGTGCCAGCAGCTTGCCGGACAGGGGGCTAGTCATGGTTAATCACAATGAGCAGTTCTTC. The chain recombines TRBV5-8 with TRBJ2-1; 11 bases are a match to TRBD1. Germline lookup yields CDR1 SGHTS and CDR2 YDEGEE. Trimming removed 1 base from V and 5 bases from J; junction bases left unmatched: 17. CDR3 length: 20 amino acids.

This sequence joins TRBV6-1 and TRBJ2-7; no reliable D call. The CDR3 covers 11 residues. CDR1 and CDR2 from the germline V gene are MNHNS and SASEGT. Trimming took off 4 bases at V and 6 bases at J, with 7 bases between the two ends. CDR3: CASSGPPEQYF. CDR3 bases: TGTGCCAGCAGTGGTCCACCCGAGCAGTACTTC.

The chain links TRBV5-6 to TRBJ1-6; 8 bases align to TRBD1. CDR3 length: 16 residues. Germline V CDR1 and CDR2: SGHDT, YYEEEE. Unmatched junction bases numbered 8, after V lost 4 bases and J lost 5 bases. The CDR3 nucleotides are TGTGCCAGCAGCCCGCCCGGGACAGGTGATAATTCACCCCTCCACTTT. Amino acids: CASSPPGTGDNSPLHF.